The 19 T cell receptor beta chains in this list originate from one sample, sequenced in a study of blood T cell repertoires in COVID-19. Measured with immunoSEQ multiplex PCR; TCRdb has only the in-frame clones, and not every one. The repertoire holds 300,000 to 350,000 clones, with around 80% as singletons. The sequencing input was peripheral blood. These receptors all come from a man aged 25 to 40 with active or convalescent COVID-19.

The chain links TRBV21-1 to TRBJ1-2; TRBD1, the D gene given by the table, was not confirmed from the DNA. TRBV21-1 is tagged as a pseudogene. The CDR3 contains 16 residues. The CDR3 nucleotides read TGTGCCAGCAGCAGCCCGCCAGGGATGTTTAACTATGGCTACACCTTC. It specifies CASSSPPGMFNYGYTF.

V is TRBV28 and J is TRBJ2-7; 7 nucleotides match TRBD1. With V trimmed by 5 bases and J by 1 base, 8 bases remained unmatched. Germline V CDR1 and CDR2: MDHEN, SYDVKM. This CDR3 is 15 amino acids long. The CDR3 reads CASSGDSHLSYEQYF. The CDR3 DNA reads as TGTGCCAGCAGTGGGGACAGCCATCTATCCTACGAGCAGTACTTC.

The chain employs TRBV27 and TRBJ2-1; D perhaps matches TRBD1 (6 bases). The V end lost 6 bases, the J end lost 12 bases, and 24 bases lay between the germline ends. CDR1 and CDR2 from the germline V gene are MNHEY and SMNVEV (reference sequence). This CDR3 region has 15 residues. The CDR3 nucleotides are TGTGCCAGCAGACCGCCGGGACATACGATTGTCGGGCAGTTCTTC. It is translated as CASRPPGHTIVGQFF.

J is TRBJ2-7 and V is TRBV30; the match to TRBD1 covers 10 bases. Trimming cost V 3 bases and J 5 bases; bases outside gene matches: 13. This CDR3 is built from 16 residues. CDR1 is GTSNPN and CDR2 is SVGIG in the germline V gene (reference sequence). The CDR3 protein is CAWSPFTGTGVHEQYF. In DNA, the CDR3 is TGTGCCTGGAGCCCGTTCACCGGGACAGGGGTTCACGAGCAGTACTTC.

CDR3 protein: CASSFSRGTDTQYF. CDR3 DNA sequence: TGTGCCAGCAGTTTCTCTAGGGGGACAGATACGCAGTATTTT. This sequence joins TRBV6-2 or TRBV6-3 and TRBJ2-3; D is possibly TRBD1 (6 bases). V dropped 4 bases and J dropped 3 bases, with 11 bases sitting between them. The germline V gene encodes CDR1 MNHEY and CDR2 SVGEGT. The CDR3 has 14 amino acids.

The chain couples TRBV7-8 to TRBJ2-2; D remains ambiguous. The CDR3 contains 13 residues. V lost 3 bases to trimming and J lost 4 bases, with 6 bases between them. Germline loops: CDR1 SGHVS, CDR2 FQNEAQ. This chain's CDR3 is CASSFSSTGELFF. In nucleotides, the CDR3 is TGTGCCAGCAGCTTCTCTAGCACCGGGGAGCTGTTTTTT.

The CDR3 loop reads CASSPDQGWGYTF. Here the CDR3 DNA reads TGTGCCAGCAGTCCTGACCAGGGGTGGGGCTACACCTTC. The rearrangement joins TRBV6-5 to TRBJ1-2, with D possibly TRBD1 on 6 matching bases. This CDR3 spans 13 amino acids. Trimming removed 5 bases at V and 8 bases at J, with 15 bases between. CDR1 MNHEY and CDR2 SVGAGI come from the germline V gene.

DNA for the CDR3: TGTGCCACCAGTGATTTGGCCGGGACAGGGGTAAGCACAGATACGCAGTATTTT. This gives the protein CATSDLAGTGVSTDTQYF. This chain uses TRBV24-1 with TRBJ2-3; 10 positions match TRBD1. CDR1 is KGHDR and CDR2 is SFDVKD in the germline V gene. The CDR3 is made up of 18 amino acids. V was clipped by 0 bases and J by 0 bases; unmatched bases: 5.

V is TRBV10-3 and J is TRBJ2-2; 10 bases are shared with TRBD1. The V and J ends lost 5 bases and 7 bases, in that order; junction bases with no gene match: 10. CDR1 is ENHRY and CDR2 is SYGVKD in the germline V gene. The CDR3 spans 16 residues. Here the CDR3 DNA reads TGTGCCATCAGTCAGATGACAGGGGGCGCGATCGGGGAGCTGTTTTTT. Its protein is CAISQMTGGAIGELFF.

J is TRBJ1-1 and V is TRBV6-2 or TRBV6-3; D might be TRBD1 (6 bases). From germline, CDR1 is MNHEY and CDR2 SVGEGT. V was clipped by 0 bases and J by 1 base, with 15 bases between them. The CDR3 totals 17 residues. The CDR3 DNA follows: TGTGCCAGCAGTTACTCCGGCAGGGGTGGGGGGAACACTGAAGCTTTCTTT. This sequence encodes CASSYSGRGGGNTEAFF.

Of note for this clone: Being one base from a much bigger clone, this may be a read error. This chain links TRBV3-1 (or the pseudogene TRBV3-2) with TRBJ2-1; 10 bases are shared with TRBD1. CDR3 length: 14 amino acids. J was trimmed by 6 bases and V by 1 base; bases with no gene match: 0. Looked up from germline, CDR1 is LGHDT and CDR2 is YNNKEL (reference sequence). The CDR3 spells CASSQGTGGNEQFF. The CDR3 DNA sequence: TGTGCCAGCAGCCAAGGGACAGGGGGCAATGAGCAGTTCTTC.

A note on this clone: Other nucleotide sequences in the sample specify the same CDR3. The chain recombines TRBV19 with TRBJ1-1; maybe TRBD1 (5 bases). Per the germline V gene, CDR1 is LNHDA and CDR2 is SQIVND (reference sequence). This CDR3 is built from 13 residues. V dropped 2 bases and J dropped 4 bases, with 8 bases sitting between them. The DNA of the CDR3 is TGTGCCAGTAGTATAAGGGGAAGCACTGAAGCTTTCTTT. This translates into CASSIRGSTEAFF. Complete variable domain (other parts from reference TRBV19 and TRBJ1-1): DGGITQSPKYLFRKEGQNVTLSCEQNLNHDAMYWYRQDPGQGLRLIYYSQIVNDFQKGDIAEGYSVSREKKESFPLTVTSAQKNPTAFYLCASSIRGSTEAFFGQGTRLTVV.

This clone was detected only once. The chain combines TRBV2 with TRBJ1-4; D remains unclear. V lost 6 bases and J 0 bases, leaving 11 bases between the germline ends. Germline lookup yields CDR1 SNHLY and CDR2 FYNNEI. The CDR3 has 15 amino acids. The CDR3 loop is CASRSQIATNEKLFF. CDR3 nucleotide sequence: TGTGCCAGCAGGTCACAGATTGCAACTAATGAAAAACTGTTTTTT.

This sequence joins TRBV7-3 and TRBJ2-2; D uncertain. Trimming cost V 5 bases and J 0 bases, with 10 bases left between them. The V gene's germline CDR1 is SGHTA and CDR2 FQGTGA. The CDR3 is made up of 15 amino acids. CDR3 coding DNA: TGTGCCAGCAGCCCCCCGACTCCGAACACCGGGGAGCTGTTTTTT. This encodes CASSPPTPNTGELFF.

The J gene is TRBJ2-3, the V gene TRBV9; D is unclear. The CDR3 runs 15 residues. The germline V and J ends were trimmed by 2 bases and 0 bases, with 10 bases remaining between them. From germline, CDR1 is SGDLS and CDR2 YYNGEE. This CDR3 is CASSVDNPSTDTQYF. CDR3 coding DNA: TGTGCCAGCAGCGTTGACAACCCTAGCACAGATACGCAGTATTTT.

The rearrangement links TRBV6-5 to TRBJ2-7; D is possibly TRBD2 (6 bases). The CDR3 length is 15 residues. Deletions cut 2 bases from V and 1 base from J, with 12 bases between. The germline V gene has CDR1 MNHEY and CDR2 SVGAGI. The DNA for the CDR3 is TGTGCCAGCAGTTACGATGGTAGCGGATCCTACGAGCAGTACTTC. It translates to CASSYDGSGSYEQYF.

The genes are TRBV28 and TRBJ1-5; maybe TRBD1 (5 bases). This CDR3 contains 15 residues. V dropped 10 bases and J dropped 7 bases, with 23 bases sitting between them. Germline V gives CDR1 MDHEN, CDR2 SYDVKM. CDR3 sequence: CATKFGAGSGQPQHF. The CDR3 bases are TGTGCCACCAAGTTCGGGGCGGGGTCGGGGCAGCCCCAGCATTTT.

The chain couples TRBV28 to TRBJ2-5; 11 nucleotides match TRBD2. The end of the DNA is better explained by TRBJ2-7, so the J call may be wrong. The CDR3 loop spans 16 amino acids. The germline V gene encodes CDR1 MDHEN and CDR2 SYDVKM. CDR3 region: CASSLPTSGRVLEQYF. CDR3 DNA sequence: TGTGCCAGCAGTTTACCTACTAGCGGGAGAGTCCTCGAGCAGTACTTC.

In this sample, this clone turned up a few times. This chain links TRBV9 with TRBJ1-1; possible D gene TRBD1, 5 bases. CDR3 length equals 15 residues. Deletions cut 2 bases from V and 1 base from J, with 12 bases between. Germline V gene sequence: CDR1 SGDLS, CDR2 YYNGEE. CDR3 nucleotides: TGTGCCAGCAGCGTTGTTCCGGGGGAGAACACTGAAGCTTTCTTT. This codes for CASSVVPGENTEAFF.